This T cell receptor beta chain was sequenced for a study of CD8+ T cells in alopecia areata. Study context: Affected scalp percentage set treated patients' severity scores.

CDR3 size: 15 residues. After removal of 4 bases from V and 1 base from J, the junction contained 2 bases not matched to a gene. Per the germline V gene, CDR1 is SGHRS and CDR2 is YFSETQ. Study-level points and caveats: Scalp clonality and expanded CD8+ clones among the top 100 were significantly decreased by tofacitinib. Many expanded lesional clones persisted in scalp and blood during tofacitinib treatment.

This clone was detected a few times. Antigen specificity is unknown. Stated treatment: oral pan-JAK inhibitor, 5-10 mg twice daily. Alopecia areata patients provided lesional scalp punch biopsies and peripheral blood, both collected for the study. Extraction of RNA preceded its reverse transcription into cDNA, which served as the sequencing template. Repertoires were generated with immunoSEQ multiplex PCR, while TCRdb's copy carries only in-frame clones and drops some. The data hold under 150,000 clones, with roughly three fifths observed a single time. This rearrangement joins TRBV5-1 to TRBJ1-5; 10 bases map to TRBD1. The sequencing here drew on CD4+ T cells sorted from blood, taken at week 24, from a patient treated with tofacitinib. This clonotype originated in a human donor with alopecia areata. The CDR3 coding sequence is TGCGCCAGCAGCAGGACAGGGGGGAGCAATCAGCCCCAGCATTTT. It is translated as CASSRTGGSNQPQHF.